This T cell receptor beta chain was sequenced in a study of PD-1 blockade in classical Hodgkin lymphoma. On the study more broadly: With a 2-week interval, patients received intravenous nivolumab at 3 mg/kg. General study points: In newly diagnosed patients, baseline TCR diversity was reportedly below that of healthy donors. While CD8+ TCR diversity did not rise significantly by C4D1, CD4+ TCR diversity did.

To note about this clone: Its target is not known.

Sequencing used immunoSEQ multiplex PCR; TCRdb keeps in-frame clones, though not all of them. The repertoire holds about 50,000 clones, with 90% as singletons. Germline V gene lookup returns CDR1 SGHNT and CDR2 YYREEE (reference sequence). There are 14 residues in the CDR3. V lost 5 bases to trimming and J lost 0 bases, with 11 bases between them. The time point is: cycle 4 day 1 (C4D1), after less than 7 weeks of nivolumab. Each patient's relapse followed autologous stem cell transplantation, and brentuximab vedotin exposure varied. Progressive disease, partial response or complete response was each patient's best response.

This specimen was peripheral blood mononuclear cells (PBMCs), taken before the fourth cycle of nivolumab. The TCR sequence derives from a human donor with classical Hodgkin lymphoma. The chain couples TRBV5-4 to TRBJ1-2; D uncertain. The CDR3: CASSVDISNYGYTF. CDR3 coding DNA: TGTGCCAGCAGTGTAGATATCTCTAACTATGGCTACACCTTC.